The 32 T cell receptor beta chains presented below share a single source sample, sequenced in a study of long-term antiretroviral therapy in people with HIV. They ran version v3.0 of the immunoSEQ assay at survey level. Sequencing used immunoSEQ multiplex PCR; TCRdb keeps in-frame clones, though not all of them. Of 20,000 to 30,000 clones listed, 95% are singletons. The sample here was unsorted PBMCs, taken roughly 5.1 years after starting antiretroviral therapy. These receptors all stem from a woman between 50 and 59 years old with HIV.

The chain employs TRBV6-1 and TRBJ2-1; D uncertain. There are 15 residues in the CDR3. The V gene's germline CDR1 is MNHNS and CDR2 SASEGT. Trimming left V 7 bases short and J 6 bases short, with 19 bases between. CDR3 sequence (DNA): TGTGCCAGCATAGGATGGCCTGACGATGGCAATGAGCAGTTCTTC. This gives the protein CASIGWPDDGNEQFF.

The V and J genes are TRBV2 and TRBJ2-1; TRBD2 aligns across 8 bases. Germline V gene data show CDR1 as SNHLY and CDR2 as FYNNEI. This CDR3 is 16 amino acids long. Trimming cost V 6 bases and J 2 bases; bases outside gene matches: 9. The CDR3 DNA is TGTGCCAGCAGCGAACCGGGACTAGGTCCCTACAATGAGCAGTTCTTC. As protein: CASSEPGLGPYNEQFF.

The chain employs TRBV7-6 and TRBJ2-7; 8 nucleotides align to TRBD1. The junction had 9 bases not matched to a gene; V was cut back by 2 bases and J by 6 bases. The germline CDR1 and CDR2 sequences are SGHVS and FNYEAQ. The CDR3 spans 15 residues. CDR3 sequence (DNA): TGTGCCAGCAGCTTAAATGCCGGGACAGGCAGCGAGCAGTACTTC. Protein: CASSLNAGTGSEQYF.

This rearrangement joins TRBV7-2 to TRBJ1-4, with 8 bases identical to TRBD1. The J segment lost 8 bases and the V segment lost 6 bases, leaving 8 bases of the junction unmatched. The CDR3 length is 14 residues. Germline V gene data show CDR1 as SGHTA and CDR2 as FQGNSA. The CDR3 loop is CASRGQGAWEKLFF. The CDR3 nucleotides read TGTGCCAGCAGGGGTCAGGGGGCGTGGGAAAAACTGTTTTTT.

The J gene is TRBJ2-1, the V gene TRBV5-4, with TRBD2 matching over 8 bases. This CDR3 region has 12 residues. Germline CDR1 is SGHNT and CDR2 is YYREEE (reference sequence). With 0 bases clipped from V and 10 bases from J, the junction kept 0 bases outside the gene matches. The CDR3 is CASSLASGEQFF. The CDR3 DNA sequence: TGTGCCAGCAGCTTGGCTAGCGGGGAGCAGTTCTTC.

This rearrangement joins TRBV29-1 to TRBJ2-7, with D perhaps TRBD2 (6 bases). The CDR3 spans 12 residues. Germline V lookup: CDR1 SQVTM, CDR2 ANQGSEA. The germline V and J ends were trimmed by 5 bases and 0 bases, with 8 bases remaining between them. CDR3 nucleotides: TGCAGCGTTCCCGGGAGCTCCTACGAGCAGTACTTC. Translating gives CSVPGSSYEQYF.

The chain joins TRBV6-4 to TRBJ1-2; no clear D gene. Germline-derived CDR1 and CDR2 are MRHNA and SNTAGT. The V end was cut by 0 bases, the J end by 5 bases, with 10 bases between. This CDR3 is 14 amino acids long. CDR3 in amino acids: CASSDSMGEYGYTF. The CDR3 DNA reads as TGTGCCAGCAGTGACTCGATGGGAGAGTATGGCTACACCTTC.

The chain links TRBV28 to TRBJ2-1, with D tentatively TRBD1 (5 bases). There are 10 residues in the CDR3. The germline CDR1 and CDR2 sequences are MDHEN and SYDVKM. Between the trimmed V and J ends, which lost 7 bases and 8 bases, there was a span of 6 bases. CDR3 loop: CASKGDEQFF. Here the CDR3 DNA reads TGTGCCAGCAAAGGGGATGAGCAGTTCTTC. Together with reference TRBV28 and TRBJ2-1, the CDR3 gives the full variable domain: DVKVTQSSRYLVKRTGEKVFLECVQDMDHENMFWYRQDPGLGLRLIYFSYDVKMKEKGDIPEGYSVSREKKERFSLILESASTNQTSMYLCASKGDEQFFGPGTRLTVL.

This rearrangement joins TRBV10-3 to TRBJ2-4; D is ambiguous. V lost 0 bases, J lost 12 bases, and 12 bases lay in between. Germline V gene data show CDR1 as ENHRY and CDR2 as SYGVKD. CDR3 length: 13 residues. This CDR3 reads CAISESPYGDQYF. In DNA, the CDR3 is TGTGCCATCAGTGAGTCCCCCTATGGTGATCAGTACTTC.

V usage is TRBV5-4 and J usage is TRBJ2-3; 7 bases fit TRBD2. V lost 1 base, J lost 0 bases, and 5 bases stayed unmatched. The CDR3 runs 16 residues. Germline V gives CDR1 SGHNT, CDR2 YYREEE (reference sequence). This CDR3 is CASSLRREMSTDTQYF. For the CDR3, the DNA is TGTGCCAGCAGCTTGAGGCGGGAGATGAGCACAGATACGCAGTATTTT.

V usage is TRBV19 and J usage is TRBJ2-6, with D hard to call. The germline V gene encodes CDR1 LNHDA and CDR2 SQIVND (reference sequence). The CDR3 runs 15 residues. V shed 6 bases and J shed 2 bases, with 11 bases lying between them. As DNA, the CDR3 is TGTGCCAGTAGCCATATAGTGGCTGGGGCCAACGTCCTGACTTTC. Translated: CASSHIVAGANVLTF.

Comment on this clone: Its ends do not fully match the called genes, so a read error is possible. V and J are TRBV27 and TRBJ1-1; tentatively, D is TRBD1 (6 bases). Germline V gene data show CDR1 as MNHEY and CDR2 as SMNVEV (reference sequence). The CDR3 consists of 15 residues. For the CDR3, the DNA is TGTGCCAGCAGCTTATCCCGGACAGTGAACACTGAAGCTTTCTTT. This gives the protein CASSLSRTVNTEAFF.

This chain uses TRBV6-1 with TRBJ2-7; 7 bases match TRBD1. The V segment lost 2 bases and the J segment 3 bases; nucleotides outside the gene matches: 4. The CDR3 is made up of 14 amino acids. CDR1 and CDR2 (germline): MNHNS, SASEGT. CDR3 region: CASSEWGQHYEQYF. Written as DNA, the CDR3 is TGTGCCAGCAGTGAATGGGGACAGCACTACGAGCAGTACTTC.

The V and J genes are TRBV5-1 and TRBJ2-7; tentative D call: TRBD2 (6 bases). CDR3 size: 13 residues. Germline V CDR1 and CDR2: SGHRS, YFSETQ. V dropped 8 bases and J dropped 5 bases, with 17 bases sitting between them. CDR3 loop: CASQWGGGDEQYF. The CDR3 bases are TGCGCCAGTCAGTGGGGAGGAGGAGACGAGCAGTACTTC.

The V call is TRBV7-2, the J call TRBJ2-7, with D possibly being TRBD1 (6 bases). V lost 5 bases, J lost 3 bases, and 14 bases lay in between. Germline V CDR1 and CDR2: SGHTA, FQGNSA. CDR3 length: 14 residues. DNA for the CDR3: TGTGCCAGCAGCCCGAACCAACAGGGCTACGAGCAGTACTTC. Protein sequence: CASSPNQQGYEQYF.

The chain carries TRBV5-4 and TRBJ2-3, with 7 bases that match TRBD2. With V trimmed by 3 bases and J by 0 bases, 7 bases remained unmatched. The CDR3 runs 16 residues. CDR1 and CDR2 (germline): SGHNT, YYREEE (reference sequence). The CDR3 coding sequence is TGTGCCAGCAGCTGGGGGGGAACACCAAGCACAGATACGCAGTATTTT. Encoded protein: CASSWGGTPSTDTQYF.

This clone was recorded only once. This CDR3 reads CASSPQGREELFF. Written as DNA, the CDR3 is TGTGCCAGCAGTCCTCAGGGCAGGGAGGAGCTGTTTTTT. V and J are TRBV27 and TRBJ2-2; TRBD1 is a possible D gene (5 bases). This CDR3 is built from 13 residues. V lost 5 bases to trimming and J lost 10 bases, with 14 bases between them. In germline, CDR1 is MNHEY, CDR2 SMNVEV (reference sequence).

In this sample, this clone turned up once. In DNA, the CDR3 is TGTGCCAGTAGTCCAAACAACCGACAGGGGTCGAGCTCTGGGGCCAACGTCCTGACTTTC. As protein: CASSPNNRQGSSSGANVLTF. The rearrangement uses TRBV19 and TRBJ2-6, with TRBD1 identical over 8 bases. The CDR3 is 20 amino acids. V shed 5 bases, J shed 0 bases, and the junction held 15 bases outside the gene matches. Germline V gene sequence: CDR1 LNHDA, CDR2 SQIVND (reference sequence).

This chain uses TRBV2 with TRBJ2-7, with D unresolved. The CDR3 spans 14 residues. In germline, CDR1 is SNHLY, CDR2 FYNNEI. Trimming shortened V by 3 bases and J by 0 bases, and 9 bases separated the two germline ends. The CDR3 spells CASSDISSSYEQYF. The CDR3 DNA reads TGTGCCAGCAGTGATATCAGTTCCTCCTACGAGCAGTACTTC. Filled out from reference TRBV2 and TRBJ2-7, the complete variable domain reads EPEVTQTPSHQVTQMGQEVILRCVPISNHLYFYWYRQILGQKVEFLVSFYNNEISEKSEIFDDQFSVERPDGSNFTLKIRSTKLEDSAMYFCASSDISSSYEQYFGPGTRLTVT.

The CDR3 sequence is CASSSPTGGGYEQYF. CDR3 in DNA: TGTGCCAGCAGCTCACCTACAGGGGGCGGGTACGAGCAGTACTTC. This chain connects TRBV5-8 to TRBJ2-7; 9 positions match TRBD1. The junction had 8 bases not matched to a gene; V was cut back by 3 bases and J by 4 bases. The CDR3 spans 15 residues. Germline CDR1 is SGHTS and CDR2 is YDEGEE.

The rearrangement uses TRBV6-1 and TRBJ2-5; D ambiguous. The length of the CDR3 is 16 residues. The V gene lost 3 bases and the J gene lost 5 bases, with 19 bases spanning the gap. The V gene's germline CDR1 is MNHNS and CDR2 SASEGT. Here the CDR3 reads CASSDLLAPEGETQYF. As DNA, the CDR3 is TGTGCCAGCAGTGACCTTCTTGCGCCGGAAGGGGAGACCCAGTACTTC.

The chain uses TRBV18 and TRBJ2-7; no definite D call. Trimming took off 3 bases at V and 4 bases at J, with 4 bases between the two ends. CDR3 size: 11 residues. From germline, CDR1 is KGHSH and CDR2 LQKENI. In DNA, the CDR3 is TGTGCCAGCTCACCGGATTACGAGCAGTACTTC. This gives the protein CASSPDYEQYF.

The V and J genes are TRBV11-2 and TRBJ2-1; 16 nucleotides line up with TRBD2. Unmatched junction bases numbered 3, after V lost 0 bases and J lost 4 bases. The CDR3 spans 18 residues. Germline V gene data show CDR1 as SGHAT and CDR2 as FQNNGV. In DNA, the CDR3 is TGTGCCAGCAGCTTAGATGGGACTAGCGGGAGGGGGTACAATGAGCAGTTCTTC. It translates to CASSLDGTSGRGYNEQFF.

The V and J genes are TRBV30 and TRBJ1-6, with D unresolved. From germline, CDR1 is GTSNPN and CDR2 SVGIG (reference sequence). The CDR3 length is 13 residues. Deletions cut 2 bases from V and 7 bases from J, with 9 bases between. The CDR3 loop is CAWSTGPNSPLHF. The CDR3 DNA reads as TGTGCCTGGAGTACCGGTCCGAATTCACCCCTCCACTTT. Using reference TRBV30 and TRBJ1-6 for the parts outside the CDR3, the full variable domain is SQTIHQWPATLVQPVGSPLSLECTVEGTSNPNLYWYRQAAGRGLQLLFYSVGIGQISSEVPQNLSASRPQDRQFILSSKKLLLSDSGFYLCAWSTGPNSPLHFGNGTRLTVT.

The chain uses TRBV18 and TRBJ2-3; no clear D gene. Trimming took off 0 bases at V and 2 bases at J, with 6 bases between the two ends. Per germline, CDR1 KGHSH and CDR2 LQKENI. The CDR3 has 14 amino acids. CDR3 amino acids: CASSPPVLTDTQYF. For the CDR3, the DNA is TGTGCCAGCTCACCACCCGTTCTCACAGATACGCAGTATTTT.

The V gene is TRBV27, the J gene TRBJ1-1; 7 bases are shared with TRBD1. The V gene's germline CDR1 is MNHEY and CDR2 SMNVEV (reference sequence). CDR3 length: 18 residues. The V gene end was trimmed by 4 bases and the J gene end by 0 bases; junction bases not matched to a gene: 14. The CDR3 coding sequence is TGTGCCAGCAGTTCCCGACAGGGACTTAGGGGGGTGAACACTGAAGCTTTCTTT. Translated: CASSSRQGLRGVNTEAFF.

This rearrangement joins TRBV7-9 to TRBJ1-1; TRBD1 matches 8 bases. This CDR3 spans 14 amino acids. Germline V gene lookup returns CDR1 SEHNR and CDR2 FQNEAQ (reference sequence). V gave up 5 bases and J gave up 2 bases; unmatched junction bases: 4. The CDR3 is CASSPGQGNTEAFF. CDR3 bases: TGTGCCAGCAGCCCCGGACAGGGAAACACTGAAGCTTTCTTT.

The chain carries TRBV7-9 and TRBJ2-7; D not resolved. The CDR3 consists of 13 residues. Trimming left V 2 bases short and J 4 bases short, with 9 bases between. The germline CDR1 and CDR2 sequences are SEHNR and FQNEAQ (reference sequence). CDR3 region: CASSLNLGYEQYF. CDR3 sequence (DNA): TGTGCCAGCAGCTTAAACCTGGGATACGAGCAGTACTTC.

This chain links TRBV2 with TRBJ2-3; D ambiguous. The CDR3 is 15 residues long. CDR1 is SNHLY, CDR2 FYNNEI, per germline. The V gene lost 0 bases and the J gene lost 0 bases, with 7 bases spanning the gap. The CDR3 loop is CASSEAGTSTDTQYF. DNA of the CDR3: TGTGCCAGCAGTGAAGCGGGAACAAGCACAGATACGCAGTATTTT.

This clone was counted once. The V gene is TRBV9, the J gene TRBJ2-1; D uncertain. The V end was cut by 0 bases, the J end by 5 bases, with 12 bases between. This CDR3 is built from 15 residues. Germline V lookup: CDR1 SGDLS, CDR2 YYNGEE. The CDR3 DNA sequence: TGTGCCAGCAGCGTAGCGGGTCGGGCTGACAATGAGCAGTTCTTC. This codes for CASSVAGRADNEQFF.

This clone was detected once. This chain connects TRBV30 to TRBJ1-2, with D hard to call. The CDR3 length is 13 residues. V was shortened by 0 bases and J by 8 bases, with 13 bases between the two germline ends. The germline V gene encodes CDR1 GTSNPN and CDR2 SVGIG (reference sequence). In DNA, the CDR3 is TGTGCCTGGAGTGTACGAGGGTTGGACGGCTACACCTTC. It is translated as CAWSVRGLDGYTF.

The chain carries TRBV10-1 and TRBJ2-7; D is possibly TRBD2 (6 bases). Trimming removed 9 bases from V and 7 bases from J, with 16 bases in between. CDR3 length equals 12 residues. Germline assignment: CDR1 WNHNN and CDR2 SYGVQD (reference sequence). CDR3 nucleotide sequence: TGCGCCAGACCGGAGGGTTCGAAAGAGCAGTACTTC. It codes for CARPEGSKEQYF.